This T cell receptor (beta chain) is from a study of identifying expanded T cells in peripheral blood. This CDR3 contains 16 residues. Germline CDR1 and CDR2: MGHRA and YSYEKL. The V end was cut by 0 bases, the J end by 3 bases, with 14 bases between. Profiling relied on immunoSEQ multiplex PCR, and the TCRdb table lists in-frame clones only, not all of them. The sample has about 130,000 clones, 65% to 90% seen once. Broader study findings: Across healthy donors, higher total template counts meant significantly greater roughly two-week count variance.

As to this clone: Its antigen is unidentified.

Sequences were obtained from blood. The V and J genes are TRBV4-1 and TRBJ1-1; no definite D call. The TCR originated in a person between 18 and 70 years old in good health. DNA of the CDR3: TGCGCCAGCAGCCAAGATCTGTTTAGAAGAGACACTGAAGCTTTCTTT. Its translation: CASSQDLFRRDTEAFF.